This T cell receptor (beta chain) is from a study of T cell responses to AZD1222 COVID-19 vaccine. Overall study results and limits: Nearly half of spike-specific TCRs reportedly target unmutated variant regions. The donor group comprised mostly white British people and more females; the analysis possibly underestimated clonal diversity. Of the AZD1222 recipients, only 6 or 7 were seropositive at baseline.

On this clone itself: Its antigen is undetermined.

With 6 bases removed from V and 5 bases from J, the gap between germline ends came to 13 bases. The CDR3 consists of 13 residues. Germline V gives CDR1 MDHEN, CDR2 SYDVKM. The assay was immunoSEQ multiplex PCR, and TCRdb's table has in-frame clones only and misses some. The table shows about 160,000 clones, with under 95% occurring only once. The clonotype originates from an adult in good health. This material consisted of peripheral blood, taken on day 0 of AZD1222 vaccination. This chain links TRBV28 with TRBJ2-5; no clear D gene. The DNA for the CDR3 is TGTGCCAGCAGGGGTCCCTGGTGGGAGACCCAGTACTTC. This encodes CASRGPWWETQYF.